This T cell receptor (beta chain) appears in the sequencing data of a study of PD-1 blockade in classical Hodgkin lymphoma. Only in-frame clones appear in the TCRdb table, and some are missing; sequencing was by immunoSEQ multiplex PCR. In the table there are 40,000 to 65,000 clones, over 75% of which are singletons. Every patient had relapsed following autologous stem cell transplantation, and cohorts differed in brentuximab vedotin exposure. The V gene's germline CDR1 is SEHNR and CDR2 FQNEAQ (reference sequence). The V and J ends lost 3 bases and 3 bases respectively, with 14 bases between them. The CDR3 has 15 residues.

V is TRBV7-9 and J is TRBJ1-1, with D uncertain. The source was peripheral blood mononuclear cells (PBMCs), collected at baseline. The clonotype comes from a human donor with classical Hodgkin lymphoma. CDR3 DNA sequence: TGTGCCAGCAGCTTGGTTGAAACGGACTACACTGAAGCTTTCTTT. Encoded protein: CASSLVETDYTEAFF.